This TCR beta chain was identified in a study of untreated major depressive disorder. Study conclusions and caveats: Only three preselected Vbeta families were compared in sequencing. Each subject's top five TRBV05-01 clones were all private. Compared with controls, depressed patients showed more TRBV05-01 (Vbeta 5.1) usage in CD4+ T cells.

In germline, CDR1 is SGHTA, CDR2 FQGNSA. V shed 5 bases and J shed 7 bases, with 14 bases lying between them. CDR3 length equals 14 residues. With regard to this clone: Its antigen is unidentified.

Profiling relied on immunoSEQ multiplex PCR, and the TCRdb table lists in-frame clones only, not all of them. Of about 25,000 clones detected, 90% to 95% appear once; the ten largest clones hold 0.7% to 0.85%. CD4+ T cells were isolated from thawed PBMCs by magnetic negative selection. The rearrangement uses TRBV7-2 and TRBJ1-4; D may be TRBD1 (6 bases). The TCR comes from a woman in her 30s with major depressive disorder. Sequencing was performed on CD4+ T cells from PBMCs. CDR3 DNA sequence: TGTGCCAGCAGCATACAGGGCTTCGGTGAAAAACTGTTTTTT. Protein: CASSIQGFGEKLFF.